The clone carrying this TCR beta chain was picked up many times. No antigen is known for it. This sample stems from a study of T cells in Graves' hyperthyroidism and ophthalmopathy. Overall study findings and caveats: Ophthalmopathy was identified by the model a median roughly 6.5 months ahead of onset.

Patients were excluded for uncontrolled infection, other autoimmune disease, pregnancy or lactation. On the basis of clinical symptoms, serum thyroxine and TRAb, thyroid ultrasound and orbital computed tomography, diagnoses were made. PBMCs were sourced from roughly 10 ml fresh peripheral blood. Amplified TCR beta CDR3 regions came from RNA transcripts. A first-round RT-PCR of the TCR CDR3 used the HTBI primer set. Via MiXCR, TCRdb re-called the multiplex PCR reads, giving one row per CDR3 protein. The data show approximately 700,000 distinct CDR3 sequences, around 15% seen once. Per germline, CDR1 DFQATT and CDR2 SNEGSKA (reference sequence). This CDR3 spans 14 amino acids. Deletions cut 0 bases from V and 8 bases from J, with 14 bases between.

This receptor was identified in a man aged 18 to 30 with Graves' hyperthyroidism. V is TRBV20-1 and J is TRBJ2-1; D may be TRBD2 (7 bases). Material for sequencing was blood. The CDR3 DNA follows: TGCAGTGCTAGAGAGCGGGGGCCATTTTATGAGCAGTTCTTC. Protein: CSARERGPFYEQFF.